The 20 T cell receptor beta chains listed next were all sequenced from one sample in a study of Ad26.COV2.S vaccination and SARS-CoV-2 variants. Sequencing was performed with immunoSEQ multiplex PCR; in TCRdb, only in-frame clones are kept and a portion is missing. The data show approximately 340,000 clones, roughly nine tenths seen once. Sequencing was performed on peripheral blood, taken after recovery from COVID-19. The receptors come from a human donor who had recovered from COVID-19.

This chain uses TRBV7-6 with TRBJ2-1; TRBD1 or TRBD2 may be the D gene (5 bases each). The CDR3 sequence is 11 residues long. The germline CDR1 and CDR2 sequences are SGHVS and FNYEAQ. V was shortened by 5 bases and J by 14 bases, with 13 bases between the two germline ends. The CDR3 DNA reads TGTGCCAGCAGCAGAAAGGGACCTGAGTTCTTC. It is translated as CASSRKGPEFF.

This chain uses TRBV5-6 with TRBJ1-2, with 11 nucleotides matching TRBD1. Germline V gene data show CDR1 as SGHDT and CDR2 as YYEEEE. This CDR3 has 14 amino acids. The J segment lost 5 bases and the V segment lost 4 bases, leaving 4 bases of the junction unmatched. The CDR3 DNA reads TGTGCCAGCAGCCCCGGGACAGGGGGTTATGGCTACACCTTC. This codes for CASSPGTGGYGYTF.

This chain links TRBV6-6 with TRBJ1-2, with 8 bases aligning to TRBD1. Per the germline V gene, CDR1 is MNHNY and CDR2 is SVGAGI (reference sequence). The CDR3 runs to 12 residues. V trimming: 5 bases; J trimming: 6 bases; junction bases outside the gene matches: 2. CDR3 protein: CASSKQGDGYTF. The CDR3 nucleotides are TGTGCCAGCAGTAAACAGGGGGATGGCTACACCTTC.

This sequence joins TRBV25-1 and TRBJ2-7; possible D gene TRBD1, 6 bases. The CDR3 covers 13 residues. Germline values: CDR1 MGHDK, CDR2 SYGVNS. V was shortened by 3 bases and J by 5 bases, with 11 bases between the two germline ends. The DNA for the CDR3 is TGTGCCAGCAGTGACTATCAGGGGAACGAGCAGTACTTC. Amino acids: CASSDYQGNEQYF.

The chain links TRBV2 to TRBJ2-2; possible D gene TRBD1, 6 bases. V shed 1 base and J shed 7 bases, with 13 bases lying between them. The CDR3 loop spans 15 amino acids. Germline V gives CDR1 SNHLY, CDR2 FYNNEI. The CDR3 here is CASSEGVQGIGELFF. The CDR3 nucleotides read TGTGCCAGCAGTGAAGGGGTTCAGGGGATCGGGGAGCTGTTTTTT.

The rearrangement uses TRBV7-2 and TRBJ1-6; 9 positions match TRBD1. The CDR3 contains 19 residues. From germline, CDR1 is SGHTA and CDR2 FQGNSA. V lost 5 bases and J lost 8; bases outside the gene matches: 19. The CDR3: CASSPWAAVQGAIHSPLHF. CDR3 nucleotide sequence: TGTGCCAGCAGCCCCTGGGCGGCGGTACAGGGGGCTATTCATTCACCCCTCCACTTT.

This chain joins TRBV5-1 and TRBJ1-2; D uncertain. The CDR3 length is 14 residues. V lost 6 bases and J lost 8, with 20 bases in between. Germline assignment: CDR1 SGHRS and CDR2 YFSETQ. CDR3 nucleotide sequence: TGCGCCAGCACCCCGTCAGAGTCCCTCGGGGGCTACACCTTC. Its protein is CASTPSESLGGYTF.

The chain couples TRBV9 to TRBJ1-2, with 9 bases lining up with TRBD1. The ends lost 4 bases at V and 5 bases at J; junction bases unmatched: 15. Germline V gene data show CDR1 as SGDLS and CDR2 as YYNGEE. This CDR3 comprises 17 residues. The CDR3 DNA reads TGTGCCAGCAGCTCCGGACAGGGGCTTCCTAAAAAGTATGGCTACACCTTC. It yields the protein CASSSGQGLPKKYGYTF.

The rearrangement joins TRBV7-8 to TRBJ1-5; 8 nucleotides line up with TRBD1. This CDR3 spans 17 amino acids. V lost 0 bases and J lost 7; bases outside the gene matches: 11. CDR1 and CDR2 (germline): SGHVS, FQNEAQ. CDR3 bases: TGTGCCAGCAGCTTAGCCGAGACAGGGGCGGGCGGACAGCCCCAGCATTTT. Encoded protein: CASSLAETGAGGQPQHF.

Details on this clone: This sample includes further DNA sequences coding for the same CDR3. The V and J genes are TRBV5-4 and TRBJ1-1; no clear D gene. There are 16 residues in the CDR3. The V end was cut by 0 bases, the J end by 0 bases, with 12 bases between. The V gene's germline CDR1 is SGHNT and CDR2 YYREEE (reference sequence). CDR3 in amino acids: CASSLGQGRMNTEAFF. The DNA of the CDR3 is TGTGCCAGCAGCTTGGGACAAGGGAGAATGAACACTGAAGCTTTCTTT.

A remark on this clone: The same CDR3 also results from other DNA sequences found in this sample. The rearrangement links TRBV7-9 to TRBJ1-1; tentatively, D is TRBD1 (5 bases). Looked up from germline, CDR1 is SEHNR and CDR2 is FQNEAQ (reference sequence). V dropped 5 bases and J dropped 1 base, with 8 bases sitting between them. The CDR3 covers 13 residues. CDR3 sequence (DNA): TGTGCCAGCAGCCCTCAGGGGAACACTGAAGCTTTCTTT. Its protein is CASSPQGNTEAFF.

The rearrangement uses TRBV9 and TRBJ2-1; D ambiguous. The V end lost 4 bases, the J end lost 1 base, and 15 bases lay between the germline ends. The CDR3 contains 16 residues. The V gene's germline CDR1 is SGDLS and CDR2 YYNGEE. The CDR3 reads CASSPSPLLSYNEQFF. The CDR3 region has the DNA TGTGCCAGCAGCCCGAGTCCCCTCTTATCCTACAATGAGCAGTTCTTC. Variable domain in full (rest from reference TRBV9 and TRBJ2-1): DSGVTQTPKHLITATGQRVTLRCSPRSGDLSVYWYQQSLDQGLQFLIQYYNGEERAKGNILERFSAQQFPDLHSELNLSSLELGDSALYFCASSPSPLLSYNEQFFGPGTRLTVL.

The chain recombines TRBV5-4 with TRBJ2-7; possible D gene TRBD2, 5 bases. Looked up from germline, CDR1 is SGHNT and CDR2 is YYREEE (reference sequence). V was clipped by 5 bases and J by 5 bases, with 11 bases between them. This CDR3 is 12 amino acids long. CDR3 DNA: TGTGCCAGCAGTCTCCCCGGGGACGAGCAGTACTTC. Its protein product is CASSLPGDEQYF.

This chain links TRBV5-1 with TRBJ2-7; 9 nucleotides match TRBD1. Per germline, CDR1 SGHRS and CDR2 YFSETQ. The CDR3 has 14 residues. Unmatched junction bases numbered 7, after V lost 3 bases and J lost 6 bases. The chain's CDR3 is CASSSGTGTIEQYF. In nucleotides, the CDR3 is TGCGCCAGCAGCTCCGGGACAGGGACAATCGAGCAGTACTTC.

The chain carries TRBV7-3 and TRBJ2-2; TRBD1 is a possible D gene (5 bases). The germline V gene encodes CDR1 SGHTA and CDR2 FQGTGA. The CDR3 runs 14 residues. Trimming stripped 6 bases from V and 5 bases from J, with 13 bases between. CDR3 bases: TGTGCCAGCAGTTCAAGGGGCACTACCGGGGAGCTGTTTTTT. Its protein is CASSSRGTTGELFF.

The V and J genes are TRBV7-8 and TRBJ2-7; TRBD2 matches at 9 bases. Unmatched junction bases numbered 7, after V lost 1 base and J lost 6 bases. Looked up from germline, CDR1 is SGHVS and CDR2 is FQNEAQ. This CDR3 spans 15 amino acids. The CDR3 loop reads CASSLVLAGRPEQYF. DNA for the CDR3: TGTGCCAGCAGCTTAGTGCTAGCGGGGCGCCCCGAGCAGTACTTC.

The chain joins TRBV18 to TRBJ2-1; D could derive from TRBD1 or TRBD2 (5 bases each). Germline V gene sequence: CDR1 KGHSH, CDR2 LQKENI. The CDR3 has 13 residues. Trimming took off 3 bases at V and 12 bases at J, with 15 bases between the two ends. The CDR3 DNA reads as TGTGCCAGCTCACCCAATAGGGACGCGTGGCAGTTCTTC. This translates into CASSPNRDAWQFF.

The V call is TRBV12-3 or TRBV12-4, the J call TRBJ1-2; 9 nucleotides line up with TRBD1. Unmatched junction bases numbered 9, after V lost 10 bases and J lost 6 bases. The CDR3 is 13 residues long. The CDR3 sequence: CATSTGGNNGYTF. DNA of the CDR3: TGTGCCACATCTACAGGGGGCAATAATGGCTACACCTTC.

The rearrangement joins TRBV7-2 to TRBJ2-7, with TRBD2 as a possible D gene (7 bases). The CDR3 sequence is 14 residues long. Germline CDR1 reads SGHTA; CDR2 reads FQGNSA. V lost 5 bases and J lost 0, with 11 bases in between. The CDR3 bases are TGTGCCAGCAGCCGCCGGGGGGCCTCCTACGAGCAGTACTTC. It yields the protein CASSRRGASYEQYF. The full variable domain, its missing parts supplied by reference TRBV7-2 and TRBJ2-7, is GAGVSQSPSNKVTEKGKDVELRCDPISGHTALYWYRQSLGQGLEFLIYFQGNSAPDKSGLPSDRFSAERTGGSVSTLTIQRTQQEDSAVYLCASSRRGASYEQYFGPGTRLTVT.

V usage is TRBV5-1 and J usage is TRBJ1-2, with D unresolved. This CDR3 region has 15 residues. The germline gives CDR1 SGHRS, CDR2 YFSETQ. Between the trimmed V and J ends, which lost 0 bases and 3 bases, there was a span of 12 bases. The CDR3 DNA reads TGCGCCAGCAGCTTGGTGGGAAGCGGGTACTATGGCTACACCTTC. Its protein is CASSLVGSGYYGYTF.